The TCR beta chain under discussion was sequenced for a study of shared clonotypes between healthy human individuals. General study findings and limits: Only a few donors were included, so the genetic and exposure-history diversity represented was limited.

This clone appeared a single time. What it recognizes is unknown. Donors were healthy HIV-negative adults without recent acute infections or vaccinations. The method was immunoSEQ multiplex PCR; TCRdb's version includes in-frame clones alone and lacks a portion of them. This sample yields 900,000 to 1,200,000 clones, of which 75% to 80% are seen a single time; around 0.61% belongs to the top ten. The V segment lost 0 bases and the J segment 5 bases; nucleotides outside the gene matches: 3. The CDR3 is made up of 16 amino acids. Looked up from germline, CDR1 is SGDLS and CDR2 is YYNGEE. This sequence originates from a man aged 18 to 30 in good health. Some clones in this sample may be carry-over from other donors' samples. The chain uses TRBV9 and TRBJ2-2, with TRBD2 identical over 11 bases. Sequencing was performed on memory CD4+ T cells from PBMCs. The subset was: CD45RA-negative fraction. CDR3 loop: CASSVALAGATGELFF. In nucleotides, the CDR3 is TGTGCCAGCAGCGTAGCACTAGCGGGAGCTACCGGGGAGCTGTTTTTT. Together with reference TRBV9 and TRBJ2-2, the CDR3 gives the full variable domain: DSGVTQTPKHLITATGQRVTLRCSPRSGDLSVYWYQQSLDQGLQFLIQYYNGEERAKGNILERFSAQQFPDLHSELNLSSLELGDSALYFCASSVALAGATGELFFGEGSRLTVL.